The rows below give T cell receptor beta chains drawn from one sample of a study of shared T cell receptors in the human thymus. Assay used: immunoSEQ multiplex PCR; TCRdb lists only in-frame clones, some missing. The sample includes 550,000 to 800,000 clones, approximately 85% of them seen just once. These data also formed part of another study, on human thymus T cells.

Sequencing input: thymocytes. The receptors stem from a girl under three years old with a congenital heart defect. Each CDR3 is given without its conserved first and last residue. A D gene is named only where the DNA matches it firmly.

CDR3: SVVSCWAGGLAEAF
D: TRBD1
J: TRBJ1-1
V: TRBV29-1

CDR3: AWSGHGTTKYEQY
D: TRBD2
J: TRBJ2-7
V: TRBV30

CDR3: ASRPTNRTGGLSYEQY
D: TRBD1
J: TRBJ2-7
V: TRBV2

CDR3: ASSSSGQYPNSPLH
D: -
J: TRBJ1-6
V: TRBV5-4

CDR3: ASSFVAGGDYGYT
D: TRBD1
J: TRBJ1-2
V: TRBV7-9

CDR3: ASSFSRTATEAF
D: -
J: TRBJ1-1
V: TRBV5-1

CDR3: ASTGWNTGELF
D: -
J: TRBJ2-2
V: TRBV5-1

CDR3: ASSGESSYNEQF
D: -
J: TRBJ2-1
V: TRBV25-1

CDR3: ASSLLFWTGSDNEQF
D: TRBD1
J: TRBJ2-1
V: TRBV28

CDR3: ASSLFADRGHETQY
D: TRBD1
J: TRBJ2-5
V: TRBV11-2

CDR3: ASRDRDRGTDTQY
D: TRBD1
J: TRBJ2-3
V: TRBV25-1

CDR3: ASSYVGTSGYNEQF
D: TRBD2
J: TRBJ2-1
V: TRBV5-6

CDR3: ASSVEQRAFSGGAETQY
D: TRBD2
J: TRBJ2-5
V: TRBV9

CDR3: SVAPGRGYT
D: -
J: TRBJ1-2
V: TRBV29-1

CDR3: SVGRDTTYEQY
D: -
J: TRBJ2-7
V: TRBV29-1

CDR3: ASRYDRGGAF
D: TRBD1
J: TRBJ1-1
V: TRBV5-5

CDR3: ASSQDRGYTEAF
D: -
J: TRBJ1-1
V: TRBV4-1

CDR3: ASSFPGFLAGASDTEAF
D: -
J: TRBJ1-1
V: TRBV7-8

CDR3: ASSYDAGSSPIGYT
D: -
J: TRBJ1-2
V: TRBV6-5

CDR3: ASSQDAPTGGNYGYT
D: TRBD1
J: TRBJ1-2
V: TRBV4-3

CDR3: AGQDRAAGELF
D: TRBD1
J: TRBJ2-2
V: TRBV6-1

CDR3: SVAGDLNTEAF
D: -
J: TRBJ1-1
V: TRBV29-1

CDR3: ASSEYVGRNEQY
D: -
J: TRBJ2-7
V: TRBV25-1

CDR3: ASSQPPWGWGGVDEKLF
D: -
J: TRBJ1-4
V: TRBV4-1

CDR3: ASSLGRQGAERETQY
D: TRBD1
J: TRBJ2-5
V: TRBV7-6

CDR3: ASSDSQRQPQH
D: -
J: TRBJ1-5
V: TRBV6-1

CDR3: ASSLGDSPGAF
D: -
J: TRBJ1-1
V: TRBV28

CDR3: ASSIDPQRDTIREKLF
D: -
J: TRBJ1-4
V: TRBV19